A single T cell receptor (beta chain) is shown here with its context. As yet, its antigen is unknown. Sequenced by immunoSEQ multiplex PCR; TCRdb stores in-frame clones only, minus some. The sample comprises about 170,000 clones, around 94% of which are singletons, and around 3% rests with the top ten. These data belong to a study of T cell responses to AZD1222 COVID-19 vaccine. Study-wide points: The number of AZD1222 recipients seropositive at baseline was only five or six. Samples come after the peak T cell response, not at day 14.

The CDR3 consists of 13 residues. Germline V CDR1 and CDR2: SNHLY, FYNNEI. V lost 2 bases and J lost 10; bases outside the gene matches: 3. The source is an adult in good health. This chain links TRBV2 with TRBJ2-1; 9 positions agree with TRBD2. The specimen was peripheral blood, collected on day 0 of AZD1222 vaccination. CDR3 nucleotide sequence: TGTGCCAGCAGTGAAATCCTAGCGGGAGAGCAGTTCTTC. Its translation is CASSEILAGEQFF. Full variable domain (rest looked up from reference TRBV2 and TRBJ2-1): EPEVTQTPSHQVTQMGQEVILRCVPISNHLYFYWYRQILGQKVEFLVSFYNNEISEKSEIFDDQFSVERPDGSNFTLKIRSTKLEDSAMYFCASSEILAGEQFFGPGTRLTVL.